This T cell receptor (beta chain) emerged from a study of Ad26.COV2.S vaccination and SARS-CoV-2 variants. Study-wide results and limits: Post-vaccination spike-specific CD8+ and CD4+ T cell responses reportedly had substantial breadth. Total T cell responses were possibly underestimated by TCR breadth and depth analyses.

About this clone itself: The target antigen is unknown.

V gave up 7 bases and J gave up 5 bases, with 17 bases separating them. The CDR3 extends over 15 amino acids. Germline V gene sequence: CDR1 MNHEY, CDR2 SVGAGI. Here immunoSEQ multiplex PCR was the method, and the copy in TCRdb shows in-frame clones only, minus some. The sample has 400,000 to 450,000 clones; around 90% are singletons. Regarding treatment: around 19 received Ad26.COV2.S at low or high dose, single or two shots; five or six received placebo; per-sample allocation not given. Vaccine and placebo recipients were sampled on day 63 after the first injection. The chain uses TRBV6-5 and TRBJ2-2, with D possibly being TRBD1 or TRBD2 (5 bases each). The sequence came from a person aged 18-60 years who received the Ad26.COV2.S COVID-19 vaccine or a placebo. Sequenced here: peripheral blood, sampled in a trial of Ad26.COV2.S vaccine versus placebo. This chain's CDR3 is CASTRGAEGTGELFF. In DNA, the CDR3 is TGTGCCAGCACGAGGGGAGCGGAAGGGACCGGGGAGCTGTTTTTT.